The 3 T cell receptor beta chains in this list originate from one sample, sequenced in a study of T-cell reconstitution after alpha-beta-depleted transplantation in children. TCRbeta library construction was performed incorporating unique molecular identifiers. TCRdb processed the PCR reads anew with MiXCR; each CDR3 protein has one entry. The sample has about 500,000 distinct CDR3 sequences, about an eighth seen once; the top ten hold 14%. Specimen: PBMCs, mostly from graft donor cells, collected 180 days after TCRalphabeta/CD19-depleted stem cell transplant. The source of these receptors is a female patient between 2 and 15 years old who had a stem cell transplant for aplastic anemia, so the T cells may come from the graft donor.

This rearrangement joins TRBV12-3 or TRBV12-4 to TRBJ1-1, with 7 nucleotides matching TRBD1. CDR3 length equals 14 residues. After removal of 2 bases from V and 3 bases from J, the junction contained 3 bases not matched to a gene. The CDR3 DNA reads TGTGCCAGCAGTTTAAGGGGGCGGGACACTGAAGCTTTCTTT. Amino acid sequence: CASSLRGRDTEAFF.

This clonotype has a handful of counts. The chain joins TRBV5-1 to TRBJ1-1; D ambiguous. Germline values: CDR1 SGHRS, CDR2 YFSETQ. Trimming removed 2 bases from V and 5 bases from J, with 10 bases in between. This CDR3 has 13 residues. This chain's CDR3 is CASSFAGGTEAFF. DNA for the CDR3: TGCGCCAGCAGCTTTGCGGGCGGAACTGAAGCTTTCTTT.

The CDR3 sequence: CASSQGDRVNQPQHF. The CDR3 nucleotides read TGTGCCAGCAGCCAAGGCGACAGGGTAAATCAGCCCCAGCATTTT. The rearrangement uses TRBV4-2 and TRBJ1-5, with 7 bases matching TRBD1. CDR3 length equals 15 residues. The ends lost 1 base at V and 4 bases at J; junction bases unmatched: 4. Germline values: CDR1 LGHNA, CDR2 YNFKEQ.